The 20 T cell receptor beta chains below were found in one sample sequenced in a study of shared clonotypes between healthy human individuals. Generated by immunoSEQ multiplex PCR, the TCRdb table keeps only in-frame clones and is missing some. This sample yields approximately 980,000 clones, of which over 75% are seen a single time; approximately 1.5% belongs to the top ten. Sequencing was carried out using memory CD4+ T cells sorted from blood. The subset here: CD45RA-negative fraction. Receptor source: a man aged 18 to 35 in good health.

V usage is TRBV11-1 and J usage is TRBJ1-1; no reliable D call. The CDR3 runs 13 residues. The V gene's germline CDR1 is SGHAT and CDR2 FQDESV (reference sequence). V lost 5 bases and J 4 bases, leaving 11 bases between the germline ends. The CDR3 here is CASSPGSATEAFF. CDR3 DNA: TGTGCCAGCAGCCCCGGGTCCGCCACTGAAGCTTTCTTT.

This chain joins TRBV10-3 and TRBJ1-6, with D possibly matching TRBD1 (5 bases). The germline V gene encodes CDR1 ENHRY and CDR2 SYGVKD. Between the trimmed V and J ends, which lost 4 bases and 10 bases, there was a span of 20 bases. The CDR3 has 16 residues. The chain's CDR3 is CAISGMGGAIGSPLHF. CDR3 nucleotide sequence: TGTGCCATCAGTGGCATGGGGGGTGCCATAGGGTCACCCCTCCACTTT.

The CDR3 is CASSQDATATTYNEQFF. In nucleotides, the CDR3 is TGTGCCAGCAGCCAAGATGCAACAGCGACCACCTACAATGAGCAGTTCTTC. V and J are TRBV4-2 and TRBJ2-1, with D uncertain. This CDR3 region has 17 residues. The V and J ends lost 0 bases and 2 bases respectively, with 14 bases between them. CDR1 LGHNA and CDR2 YNFKEQ come from the germline V gene.

The chain joins TRBV9 to TRBJ2-2; D is ambiguous. Germline V gene data show CDR1 as SGDLS and CDR2 as YYNGEE. The V gene lost 6 bases and the J gene lost 4 bases, with 16 bases spanning the gap. This CDR3 is 15 amino acids long. The CDR3 region has the DNA TGTGCCAGCACCCCCAACTGGGATCGCACCGGGGAGCTGTTTTTT. It is translated as CASTPNWDRTGELFF.

V is TRBV11-2 and J is TRBJ1-6; D is perhaps TRBD1 (5 bases). In germline, CDR1 is SGHAT, CDR2 FQNNGV. The CDR3 totals 13 residues. V dropped 5 bases and J dropped 8 bases, with 10 bases sitting between them. In DNA form, the CDR3 reads TGTGCCAGCAGCCTAATCAGGGATTCACCCCTCCACTTT. Translated, it gives CASSLIRDSPLHF.

This clone appeared a few times. The V gene is TRBV19, the J gene TRBJ1-6, with D possibly TRBD1 on 5 matching bases. The CDR3 is made up of 14 amino acids. From germline, CDR1 is LNHDA and CDR2 SQIVND (reference sequence). V dropped 3 bases and J dropped 8 bases, with 11 bases sitting between them. The CDR3 region is CASSIIGTDSPLHF. The DNA of the CDR3 is TGTGCCAGTAGTATTATAGGGACCGATTCACCCCTCCACTTT.

This clone was observed many times. CDR3 nucleotides: TGTGCCAGCAGTGGCAGGACAGCTTCCAATTCACCCCTCCACTTT. Residues: CASSGRTASNSPLHF. V gene TRBV2 combines with J gene TRBJ1-6, with D tentatively TRBD1 (6 bases). The CDR3 contains 15 residues. Trimming left V 4 bases short and J 7 bases short, with 14 bases between. Germline CDR1 SNHLY, CDR2 FYNNEI.

About this clone itself: Distinct nucleotide sequences in the sample also encode this CDR3. V gene TRBV5-8 combines with J gene TRBJ2-1; no clear D gene. V dropped 0 bases and J dropped 0 bases, with 7 bases sitting between them. The CDR3 sequence is 15 residues long. Germline-derived CDR1 and CDR2 are SGHTS and YDEGEE. The CDR3 protein is CASSLGLSSYNEQFF. CDR3 nucleotides: TGTGCCAGCAGCTTGGGCCTTAGCTCCTACAATGAGCAGTTCTTC.

V is TRBV5-1 and J is TRBJ1-2; no definite D call. Germline V gene lookup returns CDR1 SGHRS and CDR2 YFSETQ. The CDR3 is 13 residues long. Trimming left V 1 base short and J 2 bases short, with 6 bases between. CDR3 sequence (DNA): TGCGCCAGCAGCTTGAGATCAAACTATGGCTACACCTTC. Amino acid sequence: CASSLRSNYGYTF.

The chain has TRBV5-6 and TRBJ2-2; D unclear. Germline values: CDR1 SGHDT, CDR2 YYEEEE. Trimming cost V 0 bases and J 1 base, with 10 bases left between them. The CDR3 has 16 amino acids. The CDR3 nucleotides are TGTGCCAGCAGCTTGGGGCCGACCTGGAACACCGGGGAGCTGTTTTTT. The encoded protein is CASSLGPTWNTGELFF.

The V and J genes are TRBV10-3 and TRBJ1-4; D is perhaps TRBD1 (6 bases). Germline V gene sequence: CDR1 ENHRY, CDR2 SYGVKD. V was trimmed by 6 bases and J by 4 bases, leaving 9 bases between them. The CDR3 covers 13 residues. The CDR3 DNA follows: TGTGCCATCAGAGCAGGGGTTAATGAAAAACTGTTTTTT. As protein: CAIRAGVNEKLFF.

The rearrangement joins TRBV5-1 to TRBJ1-4, with D uncertain. Trimming removed 5 bases at V and 2 bases at J, with 13 bases between. The CDR3 is 15 amino acids. CDR1 is SGHRS, CDR2 YFSETQ, per germline. The CDR3 coding sequence is TGCGCCAGCAGTTCCGGTTGGGCGACTAATGAAAAACTGTTTTTT. Its translation is CASSSGWATNEKLFF.

This clone has a count of ten or more. The genes are TRBV5-6 and TRBJ1-1; unclear D gene. The CDR3 totals 13 residues. The germline CDR1 and CDR2 sequences are SGHDT and YYEEEE. V was clipped by 0 bases and J by 8 bases, with 11 bases between them. The chain's CDR3 is CASSLEVGGEAFF. DNA of the CDR3: TGTGCCAGCAGCTTGGAGGTGGGAGGCGAAGCTTTCTTT. Looking up the rest from reference TRBV5-6 and TRBJ1-1 gives the full variable domain: DAGVTQSPTHLIKTRGQQVTLRCSPKSGHDTVSWYQQALGQGPQFIFQYYEEEERQRGNFPDRFSGHQFPNYSSELNVNALLLGDSALYLCASSLEVGGEAFFGQGTRLTVV.

The gene calls are TRBV6-5 and TRBJ2-5; the match to TRBD1 covers 10 bases. Near its end, the DNA agrees better with TRBJ2-7, so the J call may be wrong. The CDR3 runs to 13 residues. Germline CDR1 is MNHEY and CDR2 is SVGAGI. The CDR3 DNA sequence: TGTGCCAGCCGGGACAGGGGTCCCTACGAGCAGTACTTC. It translates to CASRDRGPYEQYF.

The chain is built from TRBV28 and TRBJ1-5; D remains ambiguous. V was shortened by 5 bases and J by 10 bases, with 12 bases between the two germline ends. The CDR3 loop spans 12 amino acids. Looked up from germline, CDR1 is MDHEN and CDR2 is SYDVKM. The CDR3 region is CASSGRTDPQHF. In nucleotides, the CDR3 is TGTGCCAGCAGTGGGCGGACGGACCCCCAGCATTTT.

Points on this clone: The same CDR3 can be traced to other DNA sequences in this sample. The chain is built from TRBV5-6 and TRBJ2-5; no definite D call. The CDR3 has 14 amino acids. Trimming cost V 0 bases and J 2 bases, with 8 bases left between them. Germline V gene lookup returns CDR1 SGHDT and CDR2 YYEEEE. The CDR3 region has the DNA TGTGCCAGCAGCTTGGGCAGGTATCAAGAGACCCAGTACTTC. Its translation is CASSLGRYQETQYF.

Remarks on this clone: This may stem from a read error, because a much larger clone lies one nucleotide away. The sample carries other DNA sequences with the same CDR3. V gene TRBV7-9 combines with J gene TRBJ2-5; D not certain. Germline V gene data show CDR1 as SEHNR and CDR2 as FQNEAQ (reference sequence). The CDR3 covers 11 residues. V lost 3 bases and J 2 bases, leaving 1 base between the germline ends. The DNA of the CDR3 is TGTGCCAGCAGCTTTCAAGAGACCCAGTACTTC. Amino acids: CASSFQETQYF.

The V gene is TRBV5-1, the J gene TRBJ1-2, with a possible D match to TRBD1 (5 bases). The CDR3 covers 16 residues. Trimming removed 5 bases at V and 0 bases at J, with 17 bases between. Germline CDR1 and CDR2: SGHRS and YFSETQ. The DNA for the CDR3 is TGCGCCAGCAGTTGGGGACTCCCGTTAGCTAACTATGGCTACACCTTC. It specifies CASSWGLPLANYGYTF.

J is TRBJ1-1 and V is TRBV4-1, with a tentative D call TRBD1 (5 bases). The CDR3 is 15 amino acids. Germline assignment: CDR1 MGHRA and CDR2 YSYEKL. Trimming stripped 5 bases from V and 6 bases from J, with 19 bases between. The CDR3, as DNA: TGCGCCAGCAGCTCTTTTGGGGGGGGTATCGCTGAAGCTTTCTTT. This sequence encodes CASSSFGGGIAEAFF.

For the CDR3, the DNA is TGTGCCAGCACTCTTGGTGGGATTCAGGGAGATACGCAGTATTTT. It specifies CASTLGGIQGDTQYF. The chain combines TRBV28 with TRBJ2-3; D possibly corresponds to TRBD1 (5 bases). V gave up 7 bases and J gave up 5 bases, with 19 bases separating them. CDR3 length: 15 residues. Germline V gives CDR1 MDHEN, CDR2 SYDVKM.